The 10 T cell receptor beta chains presented below share a single source sample, sequenced in a study of neoadjuvant anti-PD-1 for oral cavity cancer. Time point defined: after neoadjuvant nivolumab, at surgical resection. Here immunoSEQ multiplex PCR was the method, and the copy in TCRdb shows in-frame clones only, minus some. The sample has about 37,000 clones; around 40% are singletons. The sequences come from tumor tissue, collected after nivolumab (anti-PD-1) treatment. All receptors come from a person between 40 and 79 years old with oral cavity squamous cell carcinoma.

The CDR3 spells CASSVPGRLFF. The DNA for the CDR3 is TGTGCCAGCAGCGTCCCCGGGAGACTGTTTTTT. The V gene is TRBV9, the J gene TRBJ1-4; D is unresolved. Per the germline V gene, CDR1 is SGDLS and CDR2 is YYNGEE. CDR3 length: 11 residues. Trimming took 2 bases from V and 13 from J, leaving 9 bases between them.

This clone was detected many times. This chain uses TRBV2 with TRBJ2-5, with D tentatively TRBD1 (6 bases). Germline V CDR1 and CDR2: SNHLY, FYNNEI. The germline V and J ends were trimmed by 2 bases and 1 base, with 14 bases remaining between them. This CDR3 has 16 amino acids. The CDR3 DNA is TGTGCCAGCAGTGAACAGGGGTTGTCGATCCAAGAGACCCAGTACTTC. Protein sequence: CASSEQGLSIQETQYF.

The rearrangement joins TRBV4-2 to TRBJ2-5, with a weak D call TRBD1 (6 bases). Germline V lookup: CDR1 LGHNA, CDR2 YNFKEQ. This CDR3 is built from 15 residues. V lost 1 base and J lost 9, with 18 bases in between. The CDR3 loop is CASSQVPQDRRAQYF. As DNA, the CDR3 is TGTGCCAGCAGCCAAGTCCCCCAGGACAGACGGGCCCAGTACTTC.

The chain joins TRBV4-1 to TRBJ2-1; D remains unclear. V was shortened by 4 bases and J by 3 bases, with 19 bases between the two germline ends. The length of the CDR3 is 17 residues. Germline values: CDR1 MGHRA, CDR2 YSYEKL. CDR3 sequence reads: CASSRGSSESGYNEQFF. As DNA, the CDR3 is TGCGCCAGCAGCCGAGGTAGTTCGGAGTCTGGCTACAATGAGCAGTTCTTC.

The chain uses TRBV7-9 and TRBJ1-5; D remains ambiguous. Trimming removed 1 base at V and 5 bases at J, with 6 bases between. The CDR3 contains 13 residues. Germline lookup yields CDR1 SEHNR and CDR2 FQNEAQ (reference sequence). The CDR3 nucleotides read TGTGCCAGCAGCTTAGGGGGAGATCAGCCCCAGCATTTT. This sequence encodes CASSLGGDQPQHF. Based on the CDR3 plus reference TRBV7-9 and TRBJ1-5, the full variable domain is DTGVSQNPRHKITKRGQNVTFRCDPISEHNRLYWYRQTLGQGPEFLTYFQNEAQLEKSRLLSDRFSAERPKGSFSTLEIQRTEQGDSAMYLCASSLGGDQPQHFGDGTRLSIL.

A few counts support this clone. The rearrangement joins TRBV29-1 to TRBJ1-1; D is uncertain. The CDR3 spans 13 residues. CDR1 and CDR2 (germline): SQVTM, ANQGSEA. The V end lost 7 bases, the J end lost 1 base, and 13 bases lay between the germline ends. CDR3 in DNA: TGCAGCGCCCTGAAGGACCGGAACACTGAAGCTTTCTTT. Residues: CSALKDRNTEAFF.

CDR3 sequence (DNA): TGTGCCAGCAGCGTCCTAGGACTAGCGAACACAGATACGCAGTATTTT. It translates to CASSVLGLANTDTQYF. The chain employs TRBV9 and TRBJ2-3, with 9 nucleotides matching TRBD2. J was trimmed by 2 bases and V by 2 bases; bases with no gene match: 6. The CDR3 contains 16 residues. Germline-derived CDR1 and CDR2 are SGDLS and YYNGEE. The variable domain in full, with the rest retrieved from reference TRBV9 and TRBJ2-3, is DSGVTQTPKHLITATGQRVTLRCSPRSGDLSVYWYQQSLDQGLQFLIQYYNGEERAKGNILERFSAQQFPDLHSELNLSSLELGDSALYFCASSVLGLANTDTQYFGPGTRLTVL.

CDR3 sequence (DNA): TGTGCCAGCTCACCACGGCAAAGCGGGAGCAGCACAGATACGCAGTATTTT. It encodes CASSPRQSGSSTDTQYF. The chain uses TRBV18 and TRBJ2-3; 8 bases line up with TRBD2. After removal of 1 base from V and 0 bases from J, the junction contained 6 bases not matched to a gene. CDR3 size: 17 residues. Germline V gene sequence: CDR1 KGHSH, CDR2 LQKENI.

A single count supports this clone. The chain combines TRBV28 with TRBJ2-1, with D perhaps TRBD1 (7 bases). This CDR3 has 14 residues. V lost 2 bases, J lost 8 bases, and 13 bases lay in between. Germline lookup yields CDR1 MDHEN and CDR2 SYDVKM. The CDR3 DNA is TGTGCCAGCAGTTTAAGGAGGGGGCGGCATGAGCAGTTCTTC. Its protein is CASSLRRGRHEQFF.

This clone appeared a few times. The gene calls are TRBV6-5 and TRBJ1-1; no firm D call. Trimming cost V 6 bases and J 9 bases, with 14 bases left between them. Germline CDR1 MNHEY, CDR2 SVGAGI. This CDR3 has 12 amino acids. DNA for the CDR3: TGTGCCAGCAGCGATGAAGGGTCGAAAGCTTTCTTT. Protein product: CASSDEGSKAFF.